The clone carrying this TCR beta chain has at least ten counts. The CDR3 has 12 amino acids. Per the germline V gene, CDR1 is SQVTM and CDR2 is ANQGSEA. Researchers isolated at least 7 million PBMCs per sample. These data come from a study of blood T cells in healthy people across ages. Primers used in a second PCR of roughly 6 to 11 cycles were a sample-barcoded 5' primer and a J-beta primer mix. TCRdb re-derived calls from the 5' RACE reads in MiXCR, one entry per CDR3 protein. The table records 1.5 million to 2 million distinct CDR3 sequences, about two fifths of them present only once. The clonotype comes from a human donor in good health. V usage is TRBV29-1 and J usage is TRBJ1-2, with 7 bases aligning to TRBD1. The sample was blood. The CDR3 nucleotides read TGCAGTTACCAGGGGGACTCCTATGGCTACACCTTC. Encoded protein: CSYQGDSYGYTF.